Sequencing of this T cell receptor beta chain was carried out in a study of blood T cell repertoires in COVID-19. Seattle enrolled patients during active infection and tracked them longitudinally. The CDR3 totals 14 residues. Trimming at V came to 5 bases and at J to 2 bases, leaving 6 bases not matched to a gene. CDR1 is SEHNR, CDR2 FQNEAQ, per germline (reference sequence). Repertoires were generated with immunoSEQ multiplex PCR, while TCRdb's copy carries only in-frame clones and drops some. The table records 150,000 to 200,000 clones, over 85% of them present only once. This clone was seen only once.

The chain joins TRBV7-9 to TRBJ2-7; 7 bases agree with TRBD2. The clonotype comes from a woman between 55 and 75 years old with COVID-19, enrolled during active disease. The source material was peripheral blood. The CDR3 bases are TGTGCCAGCAGCGCGGGGGTCTTACCCTACGAGCAGTACTTC. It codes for CASSAGVLPYEQYF.